A selection of T cell receptor beta chains follows, all from one sample in a study of patients and donors after allogeneic stem cell transplantation. TCRdb re-called the RT-PCR reads with MiXCR, one entry per CDR3 protein. The data contain approximately 99,000 distinct CDR3 sequences, approximately 40% of them singletons. The sample comprised blood, either unsorted or a sorted T cell fraction (not recorded which). The source of these receptors is a human donor who was either an allogeneic HSCT recipient or a stem cell or donor lymphocyte infusion donor (not recorded which). It is not recorded whose cells these are; they may come from a transplant donor. Both conserved end residues are part of each CDR3. Fields, in order: J gene, V gene, CDR3 protein.

TRBJ1-5 TRBV6-5 CASKLHRGHQPQHF
TRBJ2-2 TRBV11-1 CASSQVRGELFF
TRBJ2-5 TRBV6-2/TRBV6-3 CASSYSDSQETQYF
TRBJ2-7 TRBV9 CASSVVPSGYEQYF
TRBJ1-6 TRBV5-6 CASSLERRENSPLHF
TRBJ2-7 TRBV6-5 CASSNGQISEQYF
TRBJ1-6 TRBV25-1 CASSESGRGRSPLHF
TRBJ1-1 TRBV12-3/TRBV12-4 CASSRGTEAFF
TRBJ1-2 TRBV2 CASSAGTLYGYTF
TRBJ2-1 TRBV20-1 CSARGGRSFVEQFF
TRBJ2-5 TRBV12-3/TRBV12-4 CASSKGQQETQYF
TRBJ2-1 TRBV7-2 CASSLPRLLDEQFF
TRBJ1-2 TRBV20-1 CSVPSQGNYGYTF
TRBJ2-6 TRBV12-3/TRBV12-4 CASSLVLGATPASGANVLTF
TRBJ2-5 TRBV7-2 CASSLALAVQETQYF
TRBJ1-1 TRBV11-2 CASSLPVWRHTEAFF
TRBJ2-7 TRBV4-3 CASSRAGGDEQYF
TRBJ2-2 TRBV3-1 CASSQEKVASNTGELFF
TRBJ1-5 TRBV2 CASSRNRGFNQPQHF
TRBJ1-2 TRBV27 CASSDRSYGYTF
TRBJ2-5 TRBV5-1 CASSLVGQTQYF
TRBJ2-1 TRBV3-1 CASSQENYNEQFF
TRBJ2-3 TRBV10-3 CAISELGGRGTDTQYF
TRBJ2-5 TRBV25-1 CASSEDRGRQETQYF
TRBJ2-7 TRBV20-1 CSARTSGSPAYEQYF
TRBJ2-4 TRBV27 CASTPLASLAKNIQYF
TRBJ2-7 TRBV28 CASSLHWGRWGYEQYF
TRBJ2-4 TRBV28 CASSSPGLAGGGRNIQYF
TRBJ1-3 TRBV7-2 CASSLQGVSGNTIYF
TRBJ1-2 TRBV29-1 CSVSRERGYTF
TRBJ1-2 TRBV7-2 CASSPDIGDGYTF
TRBJ2-1 TRBV29-1 CSVVTGTMYNEQFF
TRBJ2-7 TRBV20-1 CSARRPSIYEQYF
TRBJ1-1 TRBV7-2 CASSRGPNTEAFF
TRBJ2-2 TRBV10-3 CAIKGRDGTGELFF
TRBJ1-4 TRBV27 CASSLIRGAEKLFF
TRBJ2-2 TRBV4-3 CASSQGHANTGELFF
TRBJ1-4 TRBV24-1 CATSERTGGDEKLFF
TRBJ2-1 TRBV4-2 CASSLTTSAYNEQFF
TRBJ1-3 TRBV18 CASSLRGNSGNTIYF
TRBJ2-1 TRBV5-1 CASSLAGPNNEQFF
TRBJ2-2 TRBV12-3/TRBV12-4 CASRDRLGAGELFF